The sequence of this T cell receptor (beta chain) was determined in a study of blood T cells in healthy people across ages. Study-wide findings and caveats: Measured against age, TCR beta diversity per million T cells decreased in a roughly linear manner. Naive T cell percentage and TCR beta diversity correlated strongly.

The ends were cut back, 3 bases at V and 12 bases at J, with 18 bases in the middle. Germline loops: CDR1 DFQATT, CDR2 SNEGSKA (reference sequence). This CDR3 is built from 13 residues. As regards this clonotype: Its specificity is unknown.

The use of a sample-barcoded 5' primer and a J-beta primer mix characterized a second PCR of about 7 to 12 cycles. TCRdb re-called the 5' RACE reads through MiXCR, storing one row per CDR3 protein. The data hold under 2 million distinct CDR3 sequences, with roughly a third observed a single time. The clonotype originates from a woman aged 30 to 39 in good health. Material for sequencing was blood. The V gene is TRBV20-1, the J gene TRBJ2-1; D is unresolved. CDR3 bases: TGCAGTGCTAGTAGGCGGACGGAACCGGGGCAGTTCTTC. Its translation: CSASRRTEPGQFF.